A selection of T cell receptor beta chains follows, all from one sample in a study of T cells expressing NK-cell markers. TCRdb reprocessed the 5' RACE reads and stores each CDR3 protein as one record, lacking DNA. The sample has roughly 390,000 distinct CDR3 sequences. The sequencing input was blood T cells: a sorted CD56 or NKG2C T cell subset, CD4+ or CD8+ T cells, or bulk PBMC T cells (not recorded which). The receptors here all came from a woman aged 50 to 65 in good health. The CDR3 runs from the conserved cysteine through the conserved F or W. The order of the fields is CDR3 protein, J gene, V gene.

CDR3aa: CASSLWFADTQYF
j_gene: TRBJ2-3
v_gene: TRBV18

CDR3aa: CASSDTDGYGYTF
j_gene: TRBJ1-2
v_gene: TRBV2

CDR3aa: CASRPRGLTTNEKLFF
j_gene: TRBJ1-4
v_gene: TRBV11-2

CDR3aa: CSVVMSTDTQYF
j_gene: TRBJ2-3
v_gene: TRBV29-1

CDR3aa: CSARSGGSGTGELFF
j_gene: TRBJ2-2
v_gene: TRBV20-1

CDR3aa: CASSDPYTGELFF
j_gene: TRBJ2-2
v_gene: TRBV6-6

CDR3aa: CACPQGRVTGELFF
j_gene: TRBJ2-2
v_gene: TRBV6-5

CDR3aa: CASSSGRAGQAEEQYF
j_gene: TRBJ2-7
v_gene: TRBV11-2

CDR3aa: CSVDGVAGHRGSETQYF
j_gene: TRBJ2-5
v_gene: TRBV29-1

CDR3aa: CASKKGSYGYTF
j_gene: TRBJ1-2
v_gene: TRBV6-5

CDR3aa: CASSGGLAGDIYEQYF
j_gene: TRBJ2-7
v_gene: TRBV5-1

CDR3aa: CATLILTENNQPQHF
j_gene: TRBJ1-5
v_gene: TRBV6-1

CDR3aa: CASSRGIWEQYF
j_gene: TRBJ2-7
v_gene: TRBV11-2

CDR3aa: CASTRRGETQYF
j_gene: TRBJ2-5
v_gene: TRBV2

CDR3aa: CASSQRVAGPYEQYF
j_gene: TRBJ2-7
v_gene: TRBV7-2

CDR3aa: CASSLDGGQGEKLFF
j_gene: TRBJ1-4
v_gene: TRBV11-2

CDR3aa: CASSLVSTYNEQFF
j_gene: TRBJ2-1
v_gene: TRBV5-5

CDR3aa: CASSPSQGRRNTEAFF
j_gene: TRBJ1-1
v_gene: TRBV18

CDR3aa: CASSARARSSYNEQFF
j_gene: TRBJ2-1
v_gene: TRBV10-2

CDR3aa: CASSFLASSTDTQYF
j_gene: TRBJ2-3
v_gene: TRBV12-3/TRBV12-4

CDR3aa: CASSLGRGGETQYF
j_gene: TRBJ2-5
v_gene: TRBV12-3/TRBV12-4

CDR3aa: CATSDLNGFGEAFF
j_gene: TRBJ1-1
v_gene: TRBV24-1

CDR3aa: CSPKRDDYNEQFF
j_gene: TRBJ2-1
v_gene: TRBV20-1

CDR3aa: CASSALEGYQETQYF
j_gene: TRBJ2-5
v_gene: TRBV5-1